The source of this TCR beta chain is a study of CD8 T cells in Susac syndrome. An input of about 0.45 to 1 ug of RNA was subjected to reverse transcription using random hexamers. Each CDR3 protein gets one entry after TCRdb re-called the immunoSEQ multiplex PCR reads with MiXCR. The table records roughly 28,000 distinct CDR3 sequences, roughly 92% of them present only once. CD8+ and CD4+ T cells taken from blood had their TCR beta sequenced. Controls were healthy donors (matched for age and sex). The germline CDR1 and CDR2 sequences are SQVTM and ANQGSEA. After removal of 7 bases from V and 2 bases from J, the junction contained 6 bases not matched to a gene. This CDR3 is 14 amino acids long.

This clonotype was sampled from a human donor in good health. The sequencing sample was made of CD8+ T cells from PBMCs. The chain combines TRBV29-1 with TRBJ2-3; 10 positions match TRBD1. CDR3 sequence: CSGRDRGFTDTQYF. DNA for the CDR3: TGCAGCGGTCGGGACAGGGGATTCACAGATACGCAGTATTTT.